Below, one TCR beta chain is given with its context. What it binds is not known. In replicate PCRs of sorted subsets, approximately 200 ng DNA, about 30,000 T cell genomes, was used. The protocol was immunoSEQ multiplex PCR, while the TCRdb copy is restricted to in-frame clones and leaves out a portion. The data show over a million clones, with 98% seen just once and about 0.35% held by the top ten. The junction had 9 bases not matched to a gene; V was cut back by 5 bases and J by 9 bases. Per germline, CDR1 MNHEY and CDR2 SMNVEV (reference sequence). CDR3 size: 15 residues. The data belong to a study of shared clonotypes between healthy human individuals. Broader study findings: Around 5% of naive CD4 clonotypes were shared across a handful of donors.

The authors divided CD4+ cells into CD45RA+ naive and CD45RA-negative memory subsets. The V call is TRBV27, the J call TRBJ2-2, with 10 bases matching TRBD1. The receptor was isolated from a young man in good health. Sequencing was done on a sample of naive CD4+ T cells sorted from blood. Subset denoted: CD45RA+ positively selected. The CDR3 nucleotides read TGTGCCAGCAGTCGGGACAGGGGCGGTAAGAGGGAGCTGTTTTTT. Encoded protein: CASSRDRGGKRELFF.